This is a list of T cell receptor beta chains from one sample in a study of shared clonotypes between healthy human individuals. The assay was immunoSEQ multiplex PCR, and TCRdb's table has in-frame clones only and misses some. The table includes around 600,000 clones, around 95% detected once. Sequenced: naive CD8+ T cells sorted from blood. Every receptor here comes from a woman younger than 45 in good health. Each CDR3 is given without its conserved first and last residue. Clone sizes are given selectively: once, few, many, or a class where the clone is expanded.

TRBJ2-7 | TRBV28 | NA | ATLLTGEYEQY
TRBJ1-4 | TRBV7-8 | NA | ASSSRVNRIVATNEKLF
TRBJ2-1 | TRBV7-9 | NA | ASSSPGTSGSNEQF
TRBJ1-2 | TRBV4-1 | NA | ASSHDRGPYGYT
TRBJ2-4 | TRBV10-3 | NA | AISEPGTGTKNIQY
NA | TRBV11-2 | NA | ASSLVHYEQY
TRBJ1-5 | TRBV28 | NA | ASSLYQGDYSNQPQH
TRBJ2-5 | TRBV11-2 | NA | ASSLTGWARVETQY
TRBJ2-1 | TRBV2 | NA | ASPPAGAYNEQF
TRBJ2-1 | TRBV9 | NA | ASSVGDPWEQF
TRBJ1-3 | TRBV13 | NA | ASSLGDRAAGNTIY
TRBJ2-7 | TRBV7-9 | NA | ASSLVRDTFTYEQY
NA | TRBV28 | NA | ASSWGQDYEQY
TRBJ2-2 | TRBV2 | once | ASRGTSNTGELF
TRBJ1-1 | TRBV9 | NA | ASSVEDTSTEAF
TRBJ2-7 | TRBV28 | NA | ASSPLAGVNEQY
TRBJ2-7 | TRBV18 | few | ASSPGFEQY
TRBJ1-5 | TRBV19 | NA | ASSIRHLSNQPQH
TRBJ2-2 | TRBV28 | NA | ASSFGREVANTGELF
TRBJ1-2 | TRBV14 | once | ASSQEGLGNYGYT
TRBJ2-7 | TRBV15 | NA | ATSGDIGLDEQY
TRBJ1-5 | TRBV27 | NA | ASSLSPESQPQH
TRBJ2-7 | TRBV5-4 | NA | ASSSDSPYEQY
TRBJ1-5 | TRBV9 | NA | ASGDGTDNQPQH
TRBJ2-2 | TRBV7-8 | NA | ASSRPLPGTGELF
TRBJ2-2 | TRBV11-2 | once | ASSLFGLAGGPNGELF
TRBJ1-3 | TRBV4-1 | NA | ASSQAVGSGNTIY
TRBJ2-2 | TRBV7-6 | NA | ASSLVDGGEGTGELF
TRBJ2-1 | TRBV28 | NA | ASRPRVDEQF
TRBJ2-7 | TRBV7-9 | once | ASSGGLSSYEQY
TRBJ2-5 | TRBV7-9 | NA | ASSPPGTKKPKETQY
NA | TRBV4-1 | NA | ASSQSTTGASYEQY
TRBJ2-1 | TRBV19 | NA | ASSTWTGHNEQF